The subject of this entry is one T cell receptor (beta chain). What it binds is unknown. Naive CD8 cells lacked CD45RO and underwent positive selection for CCR7, leaving out terminally differentiated effector memory CD45RA+ cells. This sample is part of a study of shared clonotypes between healthy human individuals. About the research overall: Donor composition was a couple of women and a few men, aged 18 to 49.

The CDR3 runs 17 residues. V dropped 3 bases and J dropped 0; count of bases not matched to a gene: 9. Germline-derived CDR1 and CDR2 are SGHRS and YFSETQ. The study, taken as a whole, reports: Sampling involved blood alone; tissue repertoires likely differ.

The data were produced by immunoSEQ multiplex PCR, yet TCRdb's version contains in-frame clones alone and is incomplete. The table includes some 1,900,000 clones, over 85% detected once. The sample comprised naive CD8+ T cells sorted from blood. This sequence joins TRBV5-1 and TRBJ1-3; 7 bases line up with TRBD1. This sequence was found in a man aged 18 to 29 in good health. Here the CDR3 reads CASSWRGQQVSGNTIYF. Written as DNA, the CDR3 is TGCGCCAGCAGCTGGAGGGGGCAGCAAGTCTCTGGAAACACCATATATTTT.